This T cell receptor beta chain was documented in a study of cytotoxic CD8 clonotypes in ibrutinib-treated CLL. Across the whole study: Across the patients, 10 to 11 were relapsed/refractory, roughly 14 treatment-naive and 17 to 18 IGHV unmutated.

The method was immunoSEQ multiplex PCR; TCRdb's version includes in-frame clones alone and lacks a portion of them. Of about 120,000 clones in the sample, about 50% were seen once. General study findings and limits: Exceeding age-matched healthy donors, baseline clonality also tracked the counts of circulating CD8+ T cells.

The CDR3 has 13 residues. Losses at the gene ends were 7 bases for V and 5 bases for J; bases not matched to a gene: 6. CDR1 and CDR2 (germline): SQVTM, ANQGSEA. With respect to this clone: The antigen is unknown.

Sample: PBMCs, taken after 24 months of ibrutinib treatment. The V call is TRBV29-1, the J call TRBJ1-1; 11 bases agree with TRBD1. This receptor was taken from a human donor with chronic lymphocytic leukemia. CDR3 amino acids: CSGTGGIVTEAFF. The CDR3 nucleotides read TGCAGCGGGACAGGGGGCATCGTAACTGAAGCTTTCTTT.